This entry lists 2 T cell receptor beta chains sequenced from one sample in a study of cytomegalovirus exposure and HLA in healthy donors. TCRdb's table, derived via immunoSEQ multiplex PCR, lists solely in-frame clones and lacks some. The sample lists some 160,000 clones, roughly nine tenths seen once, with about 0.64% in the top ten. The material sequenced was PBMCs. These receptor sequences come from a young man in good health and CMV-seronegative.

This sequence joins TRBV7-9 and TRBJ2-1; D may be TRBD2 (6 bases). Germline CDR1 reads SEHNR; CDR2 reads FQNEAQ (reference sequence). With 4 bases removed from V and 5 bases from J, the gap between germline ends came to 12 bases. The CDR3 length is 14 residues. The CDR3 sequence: CASSSSGGDNEQFF. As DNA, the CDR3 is TGTGCCAGCAGCTCCTCCGGGGGAGACAATGAGCAGTTCTTC.

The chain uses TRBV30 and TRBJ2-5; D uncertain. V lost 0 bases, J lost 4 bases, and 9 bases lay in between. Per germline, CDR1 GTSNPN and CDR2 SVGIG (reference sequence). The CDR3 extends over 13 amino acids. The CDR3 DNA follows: TGTGCCTGGAGTGTGAGCATCCGAGAGACCCAGTACTTC. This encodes CAWSVSIRETQYF.